Each of the 24 T cell receptor beta chains below was sequenced from the same sample in a study of breast tumors, draining lymph nodes, adjacent tissues. TCRdb passed the multiplex PCR reads through MiXCR, listing each CDR3 protein once. This table holds about 270,000 distinct CDR3 sequences, 30% found once. The lymph nodes were axillary draining lymph nodes from breast cancer patients. The sequenced sample consisted of axillary lymph node tissue. These receptors were collected from a female donor with breast cancer. Some clones in this sample may be carry-over from other donors' samples.

The chain recombines TRBV7-8 with TRBJ2-7, with 11 bases aligning to TRBD2. The CDR3 spans 16 residues. Per the germline V gene, CDR1 is SGHVS and CDR2 is FQNEAQ. J was trimmed by 4 bases and V by 6 bases; bases with no gene match: 11. The CDR3 spells CASSARGLAGGYEQYF. CDR3 coding DNA: TGTGCCAGCAGTGCTAGAGGGCTAGCGGGAGGTTACGAGCAGTACTTC.

This clonotype was observed a few times. The rearrangement links TRBV3-1 to TRBJ2-1; weak D call: TRBD2 (5 bases). This CDR3 spans 16 amino acids. CDR1 is LGHDT and CDR2 is YNNKEL in the germline V gene (reference sequence). Trimming took off 1 base at V and 4 bases at J, with 14 bases between the two ends. This CDR3 is CASSQGGAERYNEQFF. The CDR3 DNA is TGTGCCAGCAGCCAAGGGGGAGCGGAACGTTACAATGAGCAGTTCTTC.

A single count supports this clonotype. Possible read error: a much larger clone is one base away. Given the absence of the conserved phenylalanine or tryptophan at the CDR3 end, a read error is likely. V and J are TRBV6-6 and TRBJ1-2, with D perhaps matching TRBD1 (6 bases). This CDR3 is built from 15 residues. V gave up 2 bases and J gave up 1 base, with 11 bases separating them. Germline V lookup: CDR1 MNHNY, CDR2 SVGAGI (reference sequence). The CDR3 here is CASSYGGTRNYGYTS. Written as DNA, the CDR3 is TGTGCCAGCAGTTACGGGGGCACCCGTAACTATGGCTACACCTCC.

Concerning this clonotype itself: One junction end does not reproduce the germline sequence, and a read error may be involved. This rearrangement joins TRBV10-1 to TRBJ2-2; 7 positions match TRBD1. The CDR3 runs 16 residues. The germline gives CDR1 WNHNN, CDR2 SYGVQD (reference sequence). CDR3 in amino acids: CAGSESNRGRTGELFF. CDR3 nucleotide sequence: TGCGCCGGCAGTGAGTCGAACAGGGGTAGGACCGGGGAGCTGTTTTTT.

This clonotype occurred many times. This chain connects TRBV11-2 to TRBJ2-1, with no clear D. The length of the CDR3 is 17 residues. Germline V gene sequence: CDR1 SGHAT, CDR2 FQNNGV. Trimming cost V 3 bases and J 2 bases, with 17 bases left between them. The CDR3 bases are TGTGCCAGCAGCTTGATTTCCTCCACGAAGGCCTACAATGAGCAGTTCTTC. It specifies CASSLISSTKAYNEQFF.

Regarding this clonotype: As the CDR3 is not closed by the conserved phenylalanine or tryptophan, this likely results from a read error. The chain employs TRBV6-5 and TRBJ2-5; the D gene is possibly TRBD2 (6 bases). The germline V gene has CDR1 MNHEY and CDR2 SVGAGI. The length of the CDR3 is 15 residues. The CDR3 loop is CASSHSSGEQETQYL. The DNA for the CDR3 is TGTGCCAGCAGTCACTCGTCGGGGGAACAAGAGACCCAGTACTTA.

This chain connects TRBV29-1 to TRBJ1-4; TRBD1 matches 7 bases. V shed 4 bases, J shed 4 bases, and the junction held 21 bases outside the gene matches. CDR1 is SQVTM and CDR2 is ANQGSEA in the germline V gene. The CDR3 sequence is 19 residues long. This chain's CDR3 is CSVGLTSRLAGQYNEKLFF. CDR3 DNA sequence: TGCAGCGTTGGCCTTACGTCCAGACTAGCGGGACAGTATAATGAAAAACTGTTTTTT.

This clonotype was observed many times. CDR3 in DNA: TGTGCCAGCAGCTATCGACAGGGGAACACCGGGGAGCTGTTTTTT. Protein product: CASSYRQGNTGELFF. The chain has TRBV5-4 and TRBJ2-2, with TRBD1 matching over 7 bases. The CDR3 covers 15 residues. Germline-derived CDR1 and CDR2 are SGHNT and YYREEE (reference sequence). V lost 3 bases and J lost 1; bases outside the gene matches: 3.

About this clonotype itself: The junction differs from germline at one of its ends, possibly a read error. V usage is TRBV2 and J usage is TRBJ1-3, with unresolved D. Germline CDR1 SNHLY, CDR2 FYNNEI. The CDR3 is 14 amino acids. CDR3 in DNA: TGTGCCAGCAGTTTGGAGGGATCGGGAAACACCATACATTTT. Protein product: CASSLEGSGNTIHF.

CDR3 nucleotide sequence: TGTGCCAGCTCACTTACTTCCGGGGAAGCCGTTTATGGCTACACCTTC. Protein sequence: CASSLTSGEAVYGYTF. The chain recombines TRBV2 with TRBJ1-2; D gene ambiguous. Per germline, CDR1 SNHLY and CDR2 FYNNEI. This CDR3 has 16 amino acids. V dropped 8 bases and J dropped 5 bases, with 24 bases sitting between them.

This clonotype was recorded at least ten times. The chain employs TRBV19 and TRBJ2-1; D gene uncertain. Germline values: CDR1 LNHDA, CDR2 SQIVND (reference sequence). The CDR3 runs to 14 residues. V lost 7 bases to trimming and J lost 5 bases, with 15 bases between them. The chain's CDR3 is CASTDPGLNNEQFF. CDR3 DNA: TGTGCCAGTACCGACCCCGGCTTAAACAATGAGCAGTTCTTC.

This chain joins TRBV7-3 and TRBJ2-5; D may be TRBD1 (6 bases). The CDR3 runs to 13 residues. The germline V and J ends were trimmed by 8 bases and 1 base, with 11 bases remaining between them. Looked up from germline, CDR1 is SGHTA and CDR2 is FQGTGA. In DNA form, the CDR3 reads TGTGCCAGCTTAGACAGGTGCCAAGAGACCCAGTACTTC. As protein: CASLDRCQETQYF.

As concerns this clonotype: One base away lies a much larger clone, so this may be a sequencing read error. The chain links TRBV20-1 to TRBJ2-1; 8 bases are shared with TRBD2. Germline V gene sequence: CDR1 DFQATT, CDR2 SNEGSKA (reference sequence). CDR3 length: 16 amino acids. Here the CDR3 DNA reads TGCAGTGCTAGAGCCGCCACTAGCGGCCTCTACAATGGGCAGTTCTTC. Translation gives CSARAATSGLYNGQFF.

This chain connects TRBV6-1 to TRBJ2-7, with 7 bases matching TRBD1. The CDR3 extends over 14 amino acids. V was clipped by 8 bases and J by 0 bases; unmatched bases: 7. In germline, CDR1 is MNHNS, CDR2 SASEGT. The CDR3 DNA reads TGTGCCAGCCTCCGAGGGGGCGCCTCCTACGAGCAGTACTTC. It translates to CASLRGGASYEQYF.

This clonotype was seen at least ten times. The V and J genes are TRBV5-1 and TRBJ2-3, with a possible D match to TRBD1 (6 bases). The CDR3 runs to 14 residues. V was shortened by 0 bases and J by 5 bases, with 10 bases between the two germline ends. Germline V gene data show CDR1 as SGHRS and CDR2 as YFSETQ. CDR3 DNA: TGCGCCAGCAGCTTGGAGCAGGGGATAGATACGCAGTATTTT. Translated: CASSLEQGIDTQYF.

This chain joins TRBV7-9 and TRBJ1-1, with D unclear. CDR1 SEHNR and CDR2 FQNEAQ come from the germline V gene (reference sequence). This CDR3 contains 12 residues. V lost 8 bases and J 5 bases, leaving 12 bases between the germline ends. The CDR3 DNA reads as TGTGCCAGCGGAACAGAAGGGACTGAAGCTTTCTTT. Its protein product is CASGTEGTEAFF.

This sequence joins TRBV30 and TRBJ2-5; D unresolved. The CDR3 runs to 13 residues. With 0 bases removed from V and 2 bases from J, the gap between germline ends came to 7 bases. Germline lookup yields CDR1 GTSNPN and CDR2 SVGIG (reference sequence). CDR3 sequence reads: CAWSVGNQETQYF. DNA of the CDR3: TGTGCCTGGAGTGTGGGTAATCAAGAGACCCAGTACTTC.

The table lists this clonotype with many counts. The rearrangement joins TRBV2 to TRBJ2-5; D ambiguous. Looked up from germline, CDR1 is SNHLY and CDR2 is FYNNEI. This CDR3 is built from 15 residues. V shed 4 bases and J shed 1 base, with 13 bases lying between them. This chain's CDR3 is CASSGRRLSQETQYF. Here the CDR3 DNA reads TGTGCCAGCAGTGGCCGACGACTCTCCCAAGAGACCCAGTACTTC.

This clonotype was observed at least ten times. The V gene is TRBV12-3 or TRBV12-4, the J gene TRBJ2-5; the D is unclear. Between the trimmed V and J ends, which lost 3 bases and 1 base, there was a span of 6 bases. This CDR3 spans 13 amino acids. In nucleotides, the CDR3 is TGTGCCAGCAGTTTGGTGAGCCAAGAGACCCAGTACTTC. Encoded protein: CASSLVSQETQYF.

Ten or more counts support this clonotype. The chain recombines TRBV5-6 with TRBJ1-6; no definite D call. This CDR3 contains 15 residues. Per the germline V gene, CDR1 is SGHDT and CDR2 is YYEEEE. V was cut by 2 bases and J by 10 bases, with 16 bases left in between. CDR3 loop: CASSFGPPRASPLHF. Here the CDR3 DNA reads TGTGCCAGCAGCTTCGGACCGCCTCGCGCCTCACCCCTCCACTTT.

With respect to this clonotype: The CDR3 carries no conserved terminal phenylalanine or tryptophan, so it likely arises from a read error. This sequence joins TRBV20-1 and TRBJ2-1, with 14 bases lining up with TRBD2. The germline V gene encodes CDR1 DFQATT and CDR2 SNEGSKA (reference sequence). Trimming at V came to 6 bases and at J to 8 bases, leaving 9 bases not matched to a gene. The CDR3 is 15 residues long. CDR3 protein: CSAVPGLAGAYEQFV. CDR3 in DNA: TGCAGTGCCGTTCCGGGACTAGCGGGAGCTTATGAGCAGTTCGTC.

Concerning this clonotype: This likely comes from a read error, as the CDR3 has no conserved phenylalanine or tryptophan at its end. The limits of the CDR3 on the DNA are not certain, so only TCRdb's listed CDR3 is given. The rearrangement links TRBV19 to TRBJ1-4; the table gives TRBD1 as D, unverified against the DNA. Germline V gene data show CDR1 as LNHDA and CDR2 as SQIVND (reference sequence). A total of 11 residues make up the CDR3, ends included. The CDR3 sequence is CASSTKPGQAY.

Of note for this clonotype: A much larger clone sits a single nucleotide away, making a read error possible. This rearrangement joins TRBV29-1 to TRBJ2-4, with 9 bases aligning to TRBD2. CDR1 and CDR2 (germline): SQVTM, ANQGSEA. The CDR3 has 14 residues. In nucleotides, the CDR3 is TGCAGCGTAGCTAGCGGGAAGGCCAAAGACATTCAGTACTTC. Translating it yields CSVASGKAKDIQYF.

This clonotype has at least ten counts. This rearrangement joins TRBV7-3 to TRBJ2-1, with D possibly matching TRBD2 (5 bases). The CDR3 extends over 20 amino acids. The germline gives CDR1 SGHTA, CDR2 FQGTGA. V was clipped by 4 bases and J by 3 bases, with 28 bases between them. CDR3 sequence (DNA): TGTGCCAGCAGCTCCCCCCGGGATCGAGGGTCTAAGGTTGTCTACAATGAGCAGTTCTTC. It is translated as CASSSPRDRGSKVVYNEQFF.